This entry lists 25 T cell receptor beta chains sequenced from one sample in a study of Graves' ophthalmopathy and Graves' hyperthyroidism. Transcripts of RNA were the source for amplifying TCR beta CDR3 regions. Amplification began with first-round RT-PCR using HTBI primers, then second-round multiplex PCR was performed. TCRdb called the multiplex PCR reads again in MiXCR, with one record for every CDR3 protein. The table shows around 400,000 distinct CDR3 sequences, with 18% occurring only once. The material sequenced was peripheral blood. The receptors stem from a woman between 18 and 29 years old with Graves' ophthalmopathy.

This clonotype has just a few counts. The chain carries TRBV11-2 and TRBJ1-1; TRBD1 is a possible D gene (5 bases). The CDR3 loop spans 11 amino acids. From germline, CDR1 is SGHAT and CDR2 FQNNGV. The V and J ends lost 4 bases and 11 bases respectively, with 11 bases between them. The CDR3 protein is CASSYDRKAFF. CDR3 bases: TGTGCCAGCAGCTATGACAGAAAGGCTTTCTTT.

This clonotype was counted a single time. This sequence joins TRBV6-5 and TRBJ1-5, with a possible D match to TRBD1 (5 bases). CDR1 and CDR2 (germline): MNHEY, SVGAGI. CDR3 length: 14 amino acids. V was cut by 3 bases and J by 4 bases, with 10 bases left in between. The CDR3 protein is CASSYRSGNQPQHF. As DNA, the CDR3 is TGTGCCAGCAGTTATAGGTCAGGGAATCAGCCCCAGCATTTT.

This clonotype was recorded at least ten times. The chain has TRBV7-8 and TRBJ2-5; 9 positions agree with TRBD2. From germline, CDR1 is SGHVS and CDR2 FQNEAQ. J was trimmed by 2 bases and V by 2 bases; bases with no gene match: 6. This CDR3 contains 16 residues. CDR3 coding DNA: TGTGCCAGCAGCTTACCCACGGGACTAGCTCAAGAGACCCAGTACTTC. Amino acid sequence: CASSLPTGLAQETQYF.

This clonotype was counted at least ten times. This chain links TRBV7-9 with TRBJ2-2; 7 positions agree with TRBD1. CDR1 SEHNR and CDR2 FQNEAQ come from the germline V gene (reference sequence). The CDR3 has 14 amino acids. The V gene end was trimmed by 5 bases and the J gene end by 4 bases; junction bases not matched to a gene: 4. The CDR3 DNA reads TGTGCCAGCAGCCGCCCAGGGGGCACCGGGGAGCTGTTTTTT. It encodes CASSRPGGTGELFF. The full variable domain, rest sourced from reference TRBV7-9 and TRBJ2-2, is DTGVSQNPRHKITKRGQNVTFRCDPISEHNRLYWYRQTLGQGPEFLTYFQNEAQLEKSRLLSDRFSAERPKGSFSTLEIQRTEQGDSAMYLCASSRPGGTGELFFGEGSRLTVL.

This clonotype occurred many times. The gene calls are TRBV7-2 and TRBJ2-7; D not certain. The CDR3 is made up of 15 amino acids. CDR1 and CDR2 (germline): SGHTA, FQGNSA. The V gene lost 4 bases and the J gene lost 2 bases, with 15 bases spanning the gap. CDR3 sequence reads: CASSSRRGTTYEQYF. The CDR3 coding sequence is TGTGCCAGCAGCTCGAGAAGAGGAACTACCTACGAGCAGTACTTC.

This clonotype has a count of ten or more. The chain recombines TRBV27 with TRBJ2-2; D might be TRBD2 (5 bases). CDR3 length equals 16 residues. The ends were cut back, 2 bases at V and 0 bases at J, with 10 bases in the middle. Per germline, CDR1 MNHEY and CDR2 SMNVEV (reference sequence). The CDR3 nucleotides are TGTGCCAGCAGTTTAAGGACTGTCGCGAACACCGGGGAGCTGTTTTTT. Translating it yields CASSLRTVANTGELFF.

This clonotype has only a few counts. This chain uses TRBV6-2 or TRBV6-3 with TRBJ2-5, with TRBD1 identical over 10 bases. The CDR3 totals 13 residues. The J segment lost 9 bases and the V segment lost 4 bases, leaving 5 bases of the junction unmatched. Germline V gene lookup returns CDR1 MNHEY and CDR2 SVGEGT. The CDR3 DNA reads TGTGCCAGCAGTTTCGGACAGGGGGATTCCCAGTACTTC. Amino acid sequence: CASSFGQGDSQYF.

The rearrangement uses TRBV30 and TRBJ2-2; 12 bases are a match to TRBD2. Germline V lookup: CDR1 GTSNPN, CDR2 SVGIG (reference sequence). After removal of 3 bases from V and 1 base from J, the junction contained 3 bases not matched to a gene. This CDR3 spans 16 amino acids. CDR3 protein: CAWRILAGGNTGELFF. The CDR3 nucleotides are TGTGCCTGGAGGATACTAGCGGGAGGGAACACCGGGGAGCTGTTTTTT.

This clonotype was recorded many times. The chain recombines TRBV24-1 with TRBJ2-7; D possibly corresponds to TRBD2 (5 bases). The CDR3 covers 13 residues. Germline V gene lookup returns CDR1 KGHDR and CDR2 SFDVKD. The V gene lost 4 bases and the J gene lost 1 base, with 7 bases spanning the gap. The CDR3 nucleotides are TGTGCCACCAGTGACGGGGATTCCTACGAGCAGTACTTC. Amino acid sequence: CATSDGDSYEQYF.

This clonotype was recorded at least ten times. The CDR3 coding sequence is TGTGCCAGCAGCTACGGCCCCTTGGCTGAAGCTTTCTTT. This encodes CASSYGPLAEAFF. The V gene is TRBV7-3, the J gene TRBJ1-1; unclear D gene. Trimming took off 4 bases at V and 6 bases at J, with 12 bases between the two ends. The germline V gene encodes CDR1 SGHTA and CDR2 FQGTGA. CDR3 length: 13 amino acids.

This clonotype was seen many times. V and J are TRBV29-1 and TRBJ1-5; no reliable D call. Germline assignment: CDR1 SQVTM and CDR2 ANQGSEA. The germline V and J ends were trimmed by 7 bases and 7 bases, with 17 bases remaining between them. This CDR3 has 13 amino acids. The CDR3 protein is CSAVVSVGQPQHF. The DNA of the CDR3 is TGCAGCGCTGTGGTGTCAGTGGGGCAGCCCCAGCATTTT.

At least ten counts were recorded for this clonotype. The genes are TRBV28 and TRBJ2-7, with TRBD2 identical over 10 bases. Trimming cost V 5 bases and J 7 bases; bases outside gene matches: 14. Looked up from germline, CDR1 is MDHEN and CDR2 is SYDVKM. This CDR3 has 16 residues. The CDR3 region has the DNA TGTGCCAGCAGTCCCCTGGGGGCTAGCGGGAGTGGTGAGCAGTACTTC. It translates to CASSPLGASGSGEQYF.

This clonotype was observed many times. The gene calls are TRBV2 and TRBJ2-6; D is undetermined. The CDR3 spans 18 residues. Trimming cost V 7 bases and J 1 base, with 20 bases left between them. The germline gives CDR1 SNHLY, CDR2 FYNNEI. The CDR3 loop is CASTMGLGSGSGANVLTF. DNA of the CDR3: TGTGCCAGCACCATGGGGTTGGGGTCTGGGTCTGGGGCCAACGTCCTGACTTTC.

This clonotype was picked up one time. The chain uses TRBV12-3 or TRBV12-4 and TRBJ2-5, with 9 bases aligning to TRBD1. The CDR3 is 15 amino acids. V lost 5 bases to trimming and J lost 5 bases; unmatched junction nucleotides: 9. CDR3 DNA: TGTGCCAGCAGTCCTAACAGGGGGCGTGGGGAGACCCAGTACTTC. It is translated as CASSPNRGRGETQYF.

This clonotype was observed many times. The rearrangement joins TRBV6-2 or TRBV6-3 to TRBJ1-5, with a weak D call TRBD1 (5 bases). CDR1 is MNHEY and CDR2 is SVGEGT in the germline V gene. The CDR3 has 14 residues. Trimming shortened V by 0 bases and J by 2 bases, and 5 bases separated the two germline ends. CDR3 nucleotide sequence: TGTGCCAGCAGTTACTCAGGGGGCAATCAGCCCCAGCATTTT. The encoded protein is CASSYSGGNQPQHF.

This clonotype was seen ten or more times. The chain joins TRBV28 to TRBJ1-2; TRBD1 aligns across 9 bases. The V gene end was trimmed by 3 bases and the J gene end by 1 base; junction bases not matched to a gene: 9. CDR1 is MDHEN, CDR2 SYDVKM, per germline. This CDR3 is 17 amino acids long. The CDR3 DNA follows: TGTGCCAGCAGTTTTGGGACAGGGACCCTTGATAACTATGGCTACACCTTC. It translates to CASSFGTGTLDNYGYTF.

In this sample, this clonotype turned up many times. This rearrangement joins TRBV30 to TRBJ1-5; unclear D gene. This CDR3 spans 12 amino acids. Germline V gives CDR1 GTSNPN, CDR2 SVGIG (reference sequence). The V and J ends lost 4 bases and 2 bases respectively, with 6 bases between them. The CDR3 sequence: CAWTSGNQPQHF. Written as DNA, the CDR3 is TGTGCCTGGACGTCAGGCAATCAGCCCCAGCATTTT. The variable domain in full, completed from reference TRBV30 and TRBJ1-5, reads SQTIHQWPATLVQPVGSPLSLECTVEGTSNPNLYWYRQAAGRGLQLLFYSVGIGQISSEVPQNLSASRPQDRQFILSSKKLLLSDSGFYLCAWTSGNQPQHFGDGTRLSIL.

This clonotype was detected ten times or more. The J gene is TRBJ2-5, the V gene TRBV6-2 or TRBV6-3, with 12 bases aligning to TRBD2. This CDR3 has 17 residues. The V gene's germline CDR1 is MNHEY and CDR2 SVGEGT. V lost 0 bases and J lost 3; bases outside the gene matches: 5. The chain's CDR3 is CASSYSTTSGGKETQYF. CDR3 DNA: TGTGCCAGCAGTTACTCAACGACTAGCGGGGGAAAAGAGACCCAGTACTTC.

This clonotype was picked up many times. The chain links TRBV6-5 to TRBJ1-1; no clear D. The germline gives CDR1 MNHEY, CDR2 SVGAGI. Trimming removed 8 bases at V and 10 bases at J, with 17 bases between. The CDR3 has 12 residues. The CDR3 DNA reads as TGTGCCAGCCAGTTACTGGGAGGAGGAGCTTTCTTT. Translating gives CASQLLGGGAFF.

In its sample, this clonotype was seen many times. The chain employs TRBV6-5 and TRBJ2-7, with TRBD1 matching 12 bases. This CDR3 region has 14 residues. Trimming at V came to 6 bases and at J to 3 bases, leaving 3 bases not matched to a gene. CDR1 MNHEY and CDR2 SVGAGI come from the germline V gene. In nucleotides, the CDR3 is TGTGCCAGCAGAGGGACAGGGGGCATCTACGAGCAGTACTTC. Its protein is CASRGTGGIYEQYF.

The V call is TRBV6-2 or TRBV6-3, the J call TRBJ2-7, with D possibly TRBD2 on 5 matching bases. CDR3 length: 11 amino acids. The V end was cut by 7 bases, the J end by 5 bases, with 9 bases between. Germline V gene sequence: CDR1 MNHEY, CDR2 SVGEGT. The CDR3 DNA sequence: TGTGCCAGCACCCCCGGGGACGAGCAGTACTTC. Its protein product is CASTPGDEQYF.

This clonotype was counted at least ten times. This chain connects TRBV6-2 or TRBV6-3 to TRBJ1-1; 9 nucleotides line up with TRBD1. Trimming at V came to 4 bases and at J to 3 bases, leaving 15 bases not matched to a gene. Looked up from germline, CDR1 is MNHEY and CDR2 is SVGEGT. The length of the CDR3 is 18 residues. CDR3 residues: CASSSLPGTGYTDTEAFF. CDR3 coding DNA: TGTGCCAGCAGTTCCCTGCCCGGGACAGGGTATACCGACACTGAAGCTTTCTTT.

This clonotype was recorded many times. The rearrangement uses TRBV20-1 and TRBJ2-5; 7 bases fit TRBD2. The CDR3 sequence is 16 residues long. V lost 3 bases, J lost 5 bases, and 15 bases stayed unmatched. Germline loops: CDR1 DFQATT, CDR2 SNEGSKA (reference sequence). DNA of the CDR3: TGCAGTGCTAGCGGGACTACAGAACGTGTAGGGGAGACCCAGTACTTC. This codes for CSASGTTERVGETQYF.

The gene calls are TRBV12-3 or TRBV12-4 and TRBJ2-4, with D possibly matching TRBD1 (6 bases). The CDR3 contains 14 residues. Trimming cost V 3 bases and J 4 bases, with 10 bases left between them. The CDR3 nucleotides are TGTGCCAGCAGTTTCCGGGACACTAAAAACATTCAGTACTTC. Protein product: CASSFRDTKNIQYF.

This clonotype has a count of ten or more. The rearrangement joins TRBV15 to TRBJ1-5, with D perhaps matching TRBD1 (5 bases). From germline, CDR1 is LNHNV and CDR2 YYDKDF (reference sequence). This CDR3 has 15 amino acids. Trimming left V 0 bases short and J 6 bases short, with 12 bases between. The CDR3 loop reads CATSRDQGIGQPQHF. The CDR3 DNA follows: TGTGCCACCAGCAGAGATCAGGGAATCGGTCAGCCCCAGCATTTT. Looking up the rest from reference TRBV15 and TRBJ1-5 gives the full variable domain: DAMVIQNPRYQVTQFGKPVTLSCSQTLNHNVMYWYQQKSSQAPKLLFHYYDKDFNNEADTPDNFQSRRPNTSFCFLDIRSPGLGDTAMYLCATSRDQGIGQPQHFGDGTRLSIL.